The source of this T cell receptor (beta chain) is a study of cytomegalovirus exposure and HLA in healthy donors. About this clone itself: Antigen specificity is unknown.

A multiplex PCR was run with 60 Vbeta primers and 13 Jbeta primers. Generated by immunoSEQ multiplex PCR, the TCRdb table keeps only in-frame clones and is missing some. The sample yields about 270,000 clones, 65% to 85% seen once. General study findings and limits: Solely CMV serostatus was available to characterize immune exposure.

The CDR3 consists of 15 residues. Germline lookup yields CDR1 SGHRS and CDR2 YFSETQ. The junction had 7 bases not matched to a gene; V was cut back by 0 bases and J by 8 bases. The TCR sequence derives from a female donor in good health and CMV-seronegative. This sequence joins TRBV5-1 and TRBJ1-4; 7 bases are a match to TRBD1. Sequencing was carried out using PBMCs. The DNA of the CDR3 is TGCGCCAGCAGCTTGGAGGGGGCGCGAGGGGAAAAACTGTTTTTT. This translates into CASSLEGARGEKLFF.